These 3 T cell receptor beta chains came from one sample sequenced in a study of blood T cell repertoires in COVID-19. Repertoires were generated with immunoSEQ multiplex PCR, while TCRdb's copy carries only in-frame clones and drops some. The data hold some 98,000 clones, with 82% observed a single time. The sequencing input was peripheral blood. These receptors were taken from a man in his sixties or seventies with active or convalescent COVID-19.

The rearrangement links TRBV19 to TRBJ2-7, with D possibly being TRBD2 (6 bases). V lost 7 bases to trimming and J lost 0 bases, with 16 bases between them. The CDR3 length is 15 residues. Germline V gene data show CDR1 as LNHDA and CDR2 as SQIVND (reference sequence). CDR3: CASTRGLGGSYEQYF. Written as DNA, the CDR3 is TGTGCCAGTACCCGGGGACTTGGCGGCTCCTACGAGCAGTACTTC. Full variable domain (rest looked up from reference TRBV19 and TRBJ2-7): DGGITQSPKYLFRKEGQNVTLSCEQNLNHDAMYWYRQDPGQGLRLIYYSQIVNDFQKGDIAEGYSVSREKKESFPLTVTSAQKNPTAFYLCASTRGLGGSYEQYFGPGTRLTVT.

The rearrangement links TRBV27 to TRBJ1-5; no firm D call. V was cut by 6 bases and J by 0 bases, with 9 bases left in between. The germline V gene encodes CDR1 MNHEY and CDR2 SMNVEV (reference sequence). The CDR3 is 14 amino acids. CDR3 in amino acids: CASSLVYSNQPQHF. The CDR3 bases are TGTGCCAGCAGCCTAGTCTATAGCAATCAGCCCCAGCATTTT.

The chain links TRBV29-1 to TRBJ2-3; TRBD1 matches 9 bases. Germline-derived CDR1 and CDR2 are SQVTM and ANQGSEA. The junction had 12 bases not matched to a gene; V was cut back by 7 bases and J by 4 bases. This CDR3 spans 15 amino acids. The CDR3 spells CSAGGGTGRADTQYF. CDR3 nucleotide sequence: TGCAGCGCTGGCGGCGGGACAGGGAGAGCAGATACGCAGTATTTT.